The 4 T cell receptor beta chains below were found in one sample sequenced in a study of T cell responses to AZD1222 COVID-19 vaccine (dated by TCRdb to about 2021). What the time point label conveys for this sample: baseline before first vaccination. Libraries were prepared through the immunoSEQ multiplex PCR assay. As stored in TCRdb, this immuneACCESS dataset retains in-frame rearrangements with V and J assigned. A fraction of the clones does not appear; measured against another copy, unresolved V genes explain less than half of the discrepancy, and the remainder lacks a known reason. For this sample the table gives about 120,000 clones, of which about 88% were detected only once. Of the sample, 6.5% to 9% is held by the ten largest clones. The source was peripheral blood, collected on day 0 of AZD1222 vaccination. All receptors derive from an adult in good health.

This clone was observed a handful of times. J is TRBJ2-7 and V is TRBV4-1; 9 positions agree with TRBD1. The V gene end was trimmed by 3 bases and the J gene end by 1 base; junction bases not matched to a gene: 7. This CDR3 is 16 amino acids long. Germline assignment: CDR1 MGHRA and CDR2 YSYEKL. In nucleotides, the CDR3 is TGCGCCAGCAGCCATATTTTGACAGGGGGTTCCTACGAGCAGTACTTC. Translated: CASSHILTGGSYEQYF.

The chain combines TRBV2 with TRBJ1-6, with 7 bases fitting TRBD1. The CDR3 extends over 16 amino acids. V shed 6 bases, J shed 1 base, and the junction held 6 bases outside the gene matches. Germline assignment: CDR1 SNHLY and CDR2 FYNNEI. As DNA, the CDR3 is TGTGCCAGCAGCGTTACAGGGGAATCCTATAATTCACCCCTCCACTTT. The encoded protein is CASSVTGESYNSPLHF.

The CDR3 DNA sequence: TGTGCCAGCAGACCATATTTTGGCTACGCAAAGGAGACCCAGTACTTC. Residues: CASRPYFGYAKETQYF. This chain connects TRBV28 to TRBJ2-5, with D uncertain. Trimming took off 6 bases at V and 5 bases at J, with 22 bases between the two ends. Per germline, CDR1 MDHEN and CDR2 SYDVKM. The CDR3 is 16 residues long.

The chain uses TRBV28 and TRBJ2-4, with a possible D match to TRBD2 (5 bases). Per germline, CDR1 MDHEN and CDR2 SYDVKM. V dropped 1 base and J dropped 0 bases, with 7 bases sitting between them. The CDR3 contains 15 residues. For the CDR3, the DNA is TGTGCCAGCAGTTTATCGGGAATAGCCAAAAACATTCAGTACTTC. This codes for CASSLSGIAKNIQYF.